The 27 T cell receptor beta chains below were found in one sample sequenced in a study of blood T cell repertoires in COVID-19. Profiled with immunoSEQ multiplex PCR; TCRdb holds only in-frame clones, not every one. The table lists about 330,000 clones, about nine tenths of them singletons. Sample: peripheral blood. The receptors here all came from a man in his thirties or forties with COVID-19, enrolled during active disease.

This sequence joins TRBV27 and TRBJ2-6; D not resolved. CDR3 length equals 16 residues. CDR1 is MNHEY, CDR2 SMNVEV, per germline (reference sequence). V gave up 6 bases and J gave up 4 bases, with 16 bases separating them. The chain's CDR3 is CASSALTGFGANVLTF. Written as DNA, the CDR3 is TGTGCCAGCAGCGCCTTGACCGGGTTCGGGGCCAACGTCCTGACTTTC.

J is TRBJ2-5 and V is TRBV5-4, with 8 bases that match TRBD2. With 0 bases clipped from V and 4 bases from J, the junction kept 8 bases outside the gene matches. The CDR3 is 16 residues long. The V gene's germline CDR1 is SGHNT and CDR2 YYREEE (reference sequence). CDR3 bases: TGTGCCAGCAGCTTGGAGACCGGGCTAGCGGGAGAGACCCAGTACTTC. It yields the protein CASSLETGLAGETQYF.

The genes are TRBV19 and TRBJ1-1, with D perhaps TRBD1 (6 bases). The CDR3 totals 13 residues. Trimming took off 3 bases at V and 4 bases at J, with 9 bases between the two ends. CDR1 is LNHDA and CDR2 is SQIVND in the germline V gene (reference sequence). The CDR3 region has the DNA TGTGCCAGTAGTATCTCAGGGGCCACTGAAGCTTTCTTT. Translating it yields CASSISGATEAFF.

The gene calls are TRBV28 and TRBJ1-2; maybe TRBD1 (5 bases). Germline assignment: CDR1 MDHEN and CDR2 SYDVKM. The CDR3 has 14 residues. The ends were cut back, 8 bases at V and 2 bases at J, with 15 bases in the middle. This CDR3 is CASLTPSGNYGYTF. The CDR3 DNA is TGTGCCAGCCTTACACCTTCAGGGAACTATGGCTACACCTTC.

The chain employs TRBV7-2 and TRBJ2-5; 10 nucleotides match TRBD1. V lost 11 bases, J lost 0 bases, and 3 bases stayed unmatched. The CDR3 totals 13 residues. Germline V gene sequence: CDR1 SGHTA, CDR2 FQGNSA. The DNA of the CDR3 is TGTGCCGGCGGGACAGGGGACCAAGAGACCCAGTACTTC. It yields the protein CAGGTGDQETQYF. Full variable domain (rest looked up from reference TRBV7-2 and TRBJ2-5): GAGVSQSPSNKVTEKGKDVELRCDPISGHTALYWYRQSLGQGLEFLIYFQGNSAPDKSGLPSDRFSAERTGGSVSTLTIQRTQQEDSAVYLCAGGTGDQETQYFGPGTRLLVL.

The rearrangement links TRBV27 to TRBJ2-2, with 7 positions matching TRBD1. V lost 2 bases to trimming and J lost 6 bases; unmatched junction nucleotides: 3. The CDR3 extends over 14 amino acids. CDR1 and CDR2 from the germline V gene are MNHEY and SMNVEV (reference sequence). CDR3 nucleotides: TGTGCCAGCAGTTTAATCCAGGGGGCCGGGGAGCTGTTTTTT. This sequence encodes CASSLIQGAGELFF.

The chain joins TRBV7-9 to TRBJ2-2, with D perhaps TRBD1 (6 bases). Deletions cut 5 bases from V and 3 bases from J, with 22 bases between. The germline V gene has CDR1 SEHNR and CDR2 FQNEAQ (reference sequence). CDR3 length equals 18 residues. The chain's CDR3 is CASSVGHRVMVDTGELFF. The CDR3, as DNA: TGTGCCAGCAGCGTAGGACACAGGGTGATGGTGGACACCGGGGAGCTGTTTTTT.

Only a few counts were recorded for this clone. This chain connects TRBV27 to TRBJ2-7; D is perhaps TRBD1 (6 bases). The CDR3 has 16 amino acids. Trimming removed 6 bases at V and 3 bases at J, with 21 bases between. The germline CDR1 and CDR2 sequences are MNHEY and SMNVEV (reference sequence). The CDR3 DNA sequence: TGTGCCAGCAGCTCCTCGGCAGGGGAGAACCTCTACGAGCAGTACTTC. This sequence encodes CASSSSAGENLYEQYF.

Regarding this clone: This CDR3 is also generated by other DNA sequences in the sample. The CDR3 nucleotides read TGCAGCGTTGCGGGGCAGGGGTTGGGTGAAAAACTGTTTTTT. Translating it yields CSVAGQGLGEKLFF. The chain links TRBV29-1 to TRBJ1-4; a weak D match, TRBD1 (6 bases). Trimming shortened V by 4 bases and J by 7 bases, and 16 bases separated the two germline ends. The CDR3 extends over 14 amino acids. Germline V lookup: CDR1 SQVTM, CDR2 ANQGSEA.

V usage is TRBV7-9 and J usage is TRBJ1-2, with D possibly TRBD1 on 6 matching bases. Germline V gene data show CDR1 as SEHNR and CDR2 as FQNEAQ (reference sequence). The V end lost 4 bases, the J end lost 2 bases, and 11 bases lay between the germline ends. The CDR3 loop spans 14 amino acids. CDR3 in DNA: TGTGCCAGCAGCTACACAGGGACAAACTATGGCTACACCTTC. Translation gives CASSYTGTNYGYTF. Complete variable domain (other parts from reference TRBV7-9 and TRBJ1-2): DTGVSQNPRHKITKRGQNVTFRCDPISEHNRLYWYRQTLGQGPEFLTYFQNEAQLEKSRLLSDRFSAERPKGSFSTLEIQRTEQGDSAMYLCASSYTGTNYGYTFGSGTRLTVV.

CDR3 loop: CAISVGLAGYNEQFF. The CDR3 bases are TGTGCCATCAGCGTAGGACTAGCTGGGTACAATGAGCAGTTCTTC. The chain has TRBV10-3 and TRBJ2-1, with 8 nucleotides matching TRBD2. In germline, CDR1 is ENHRY, CDR2 SYGVKD. The V segment lost 6 bases and the J segment 4 bases; nucleotides outside the gene matches: 8. The CDR3 totals 15 residues.

The chain carries TRBV19 and TRBJ2-1, with D possibly matching TRBD1 (6 bases). The CDR3 is 13 residues long. Germline values: CDR1 LNHDA, CDR2 SQIVND (reference sequence). V gave up 2 bases and J gave up 7 bases, with 9 bases separating them. Here the CDR3 reads CASSIIQGNEQFF. The CDR3 DNA sequence: TGTGCCAGTAGTATAATACAGGGAAATGAGCAGTTCTTC. Full variable domain (remainder filled in from reference TRBV19 and TRBJ2-1): DGGITQSPKYLFRKEGQNVTLSCEQNLNHDAMYWYRQDPGQGLRLIYYSQIVNDFQKGDIAEGYSVSREKKESFPLTVTSAQKNPTAFYLCASSIIQGNEQFFGPGTRLTVL.

The chain links TRBV4-3 to TRBJ2-7; D gene uncertain. The germline V gene encodes CDR1 LGHNA and CDR2 YSLEER. The CDR3 loop spans 14 amino acids. V lost 0 bases and J lost 6, with 12 bases in between. The CDR3 DNA is TGCGCCAGCAGCCAAGAATCTTGGGCTCCCGAGCAGTACTTC. It is translated as CASSQESWAPEQYF.

The chain has TRBV4-1 and TRBJ2-3, with TRBD2 identical over 7 bases. With V trimmed by 4 bases and J by 0 bases, 10 bases remained unmatched. The CDR3 consists of 17 residues. The germline V gene has CDR1 MGHRA and CDR2 YSYEKL. The CDR3 DNA reads as TGCGCCAGCAGCCCAAAACGGGGGGAACGAAGCACAGATACGCAGTATTTT. Its translation is CASSPKRGERSTDTQYF.

This clone was found once. V gene TRBV18 combines with J gene TRBJ2-1; 11 nucleotides line up with TRBD2. J was trimmed by 5 bases and V by 3 bases; bases with no gene match: 6. The germline gives CDR1 KGHSH, CDR2 LQKENI. The CDR3 is made up of 16 amino acids. CDR3 sequence: CASSPGTSGANNEQFF. CDR3 in DNA: TGTGCCAGCTCACCCGGGACTAGCGGAGCGAACAATGAGCAGTTCTTC. The full variable domain, in which reference TRBV18 and TRBJ2-1 provide the parts outside the CDR3, is NAGVMQNPRHLVRRRGQEARLRCSPMKGHSHVYWYRQLPEEGLKFMVYLQKENIIDESGMPKERFSAEFPKEGPSILRIQQVVRGDSAAYFCASSPGTSGANNEQFFGPGTRLTVL.

The chain combines TRBV30 with TRBJ1-1, with 7 bases aligning to TRBD1. Germline V gives CDR1 GTSNPN, CDR2 SVGIG (reference sequence). The CDR3 spans 14 residues. After removal of 4 bases from V and 4 bases from J, the junction contained 9 bases not matched to a gene. The CDR3 nucleotides are TGTGCCTGGAAAGACTTGACAGGGCCCACTGAAGCTTTCTTT. This encodes CAWKDLTGPTEAFF.

This clone was counted between two and nine times. The rearrangement links TRBV7-2 to TRBJ2-3; D is ambiguous. CDR1 is SGHTA, CDR2 FQGNSA, per germline. V lost 0 bases and J lost 2, with 6 bases in between. The CDR3 covers 14 residues. CDR3 sequence (DNA): TGTGCCAGCAGCTTAGCATTCTCCACAGATACGCAGTATTTT. Amino acid sequence: CASSLAFSTDTQYF.

This clone was seen more than once but under ten times. This chain connects TRBV7-2 to TRBJ2-7, with a tentative D call TRBD1 (6 bases). This CDR3 comprises 15 residues. V was clipped by 0 bases and J by 4 bases, with 13 bases between them. Per germline, CDR1 SGHTA and CDR2 FQGNSA. Written as DNA, the CDR3 is TGTGCCAGCAGCTTAGCGTTACAGGGAAGGTACGAGCAGTACTTC. It translates to CASSLALQGRYEQYF.

The V gene is TRBV12-3 or TRBV12-4, the J gene TRBJ1-1, with 7 bases that match TRBD1. CDR3 length equals 12 residues. V lost 5 bases and J lost 7; bases outside the gene matches: 4. This chain's CDR3 is CASSLRQGEAFF. The CDR3 nucleotides are TGTGCCAGCAGTCTCAGACAGGGTGAAGCTTTCTTT.

The V call is TRBV28, the J call TRBJ2-1; 9 bases fit TRBD2. Looked up from germline, CDR1 is MDHEN and CDR2 is SYDVKM. This CDR3 is 15 amino acids long. V was clipped by 8 bases and J by 6 bases; unmatched bases: 11. The CDR3 region is CASSIRGTSLNEQFF. DNA of the CDR3: TGTGCCAGCTCGATTCGCGGGACTAGCCTCAATGAGCAGTTCTTC.

This chain links TRBV2 with TRBJ2-3; 7 positions agree with TRBD2. Germline trimming cut 6 bases from V and 4 bases from J; bases unmatched to any gene: 19. Germline V gives CDR1 SNHLY, CDR2 FYNNEI. There are 18 residues in the CDR3. The chain's CDR3 is CASSKGWTRLLDSDTQYF. The CDR3 nucleotides are TGTGCCAGCAGCAAAGGGTGGACTAGACTTCTCGACTCAGATACGCAGTATTTT.

The chain links TRBV24-1 to TRBJ1-2; the D is unclear. Deletions cut 1 base from V and 8 bases from J, with 10 bases between. In germline, CDR1 is KGHDR, CDR2 SFDVKD. The CDR3 consists of 13 residues. CDR3 protein: CATSDFNRRGYTF. The CDR3 bases are TGTGCCACCAGTGATTTTAACAGAAGAGGCTACACCTTC.

This clone was recorded a few times. The chain employs TRBV15 and TRBJ1-4, with 7 bases fitting TRBD1. Trimming at V came to 3 bases and at J to 5 bases, leaving 6 bases not matched to a gene. The CDR3 length is 15 residues. Germline V gene lookup returns CDR1 LNHNV and CDR2 YYDKDF (reference sequence). This CDR3 reads CATSREGQLNEKLFF. The CDR3 region has the DNA TGTGCCACCAGCAGGGAGGGACAGCTAAATGAAAAACTGTTTTTT.

V gene TRBV24-1 combines with J gene TRBJ1-3; D is perhaps TRBD1 (5 bases). Trimming stripped 3 bases from V and 8 bases from J, with 19 bases between. Germline CDR1 reads KGHDR; CDR2 reads SFDVKD. The CDR3 runs 16 residues. In DNA, the CDR3 is TGTGCCACCAGTGATCCGAGCAGATGGGGCTGGGACACCATATATTTT. Translating it yields CATSDPSRWGWDTIYF.

The J gene is TRBJ2-5, the V gene TRBV4-3; unclear D gene. The CDR3 covers 15 residues. Between the trimmed V and J ends, which lost 0 bases and 2 bases, there was a span of 10 bases. Germline assignment: CDR1 LGHNA and CDR2 YSLEER. The DNA of the CDR3 is TGCGCCAGCAGCCAAGATTCGAGCCGGCAAGAGACCCAGTACTTC. Its translation: CASSQDSSRQETQYF.

V gene TRBV27 combines with J gene TRBJ2-2, with unresolved D. Trimming left V 0 bases short and J 1 base short, with 12 bases between. The CDR3 loop spans 17 amino acids. Germline values: CDR1 MNHEY, CDR2 SMNVEV (reference sequence). The CDR3 DNA sequence: TGTGCCAGCAGTTTATCGTTATGGGCTGTGAACACCGGGGAGCTGTTTTTT. Translation: CASSLSLWAVNTGELFF.

The chain combines TRBV5-6 with TRBJ1-5, with D possibly TRBD1 on 6 matching bases. From germline, CDR1 is SGHDT and CDR2 YYEEEE. CDR3 length: 19 amino acids. Trimming took 0 bases from V and 0 from J, leaving 19 bases between them. The CDR3 spells CASSLDFIEVGHSNQPQHF. CDR3 coding DNA: TGTGCCAGCAGCTTGGATTTTATAGAAGTGGGACATAGCAATCAGCCCCAGCATTTT.